The next 31 T cell receptor beta chains were all read from a single sample in a study of blood T cell repertoires in COVID-19. Only in-frame clones appear in the TCRdb table, and some are missing; sequencing was by immunoSEQ multiplex PCR. The sample lists about 180,000 clones, approximately 85% seen once, with around 3% in the top ten. Sequenced sample: peripheral blood. Every receptor here comes from a man aged 60 to 69 with acute or convalescent COVID-19.

The J gene is TRBJ2-5, the V gene TRBV5-6; TRBD2 might be the D (6 bases). CDR3 length: 14 residues. The germline gives CDR1 SGHDT, CDR2 YYEEEE. V was trimmed by 4 bases and J by 4 bases, leaving 14 bases between them. The CDR3 DNA sequence: TGTGCCAGCAGCAAAGGGACTGGGGGAGAGACCCAGTACTTC. It translates to CASSKGTGGETQYF.

V and J are TRBV4-1 and TRBJ2-5, with D maybe TRBD1 (6 bases). The CDR3 runs 16 residues. The V end lost 1 base, the J end lost 9 bases, and 21 bases lay between the germline ends. CDR1 is MGHRA and CDR2 is YSYEKL in the germline V gene. The CDR3 reads CASSQGFKSSPGAQYF. In DNA, the CDR3 is TGCGCCAGCAGCCAAGGGTTTAAGAGCTCCCCAGGGGCCCAGTACTTC.

The chain couples TRBV6-1 to TRBJ2-3; 9 bases line up with TRBD2. The J segment lost 3 bases and the V segment lost 4 bases, leaving 11 bases of the junction unmatched. Per the germline V gene, CDR1 is MNHNS and CDR2 is SASEGT. This CDR3 comprises 17 residues. The DNA for the CDR3 is TGTGCCAGCAGTGCACGGGCTCTAGCGGGAACTACAGATACGCAGTATTTT. Its protein product is CASSARALAGTTDTQYF.

This sequence joins TRBV28 and TRBJ1-5, with D tentatively TRBD1 (6 bases). The CDR3 has 14 amino acids. CDR1 and CDR2 (germline): MDHEN, SYDVKM. The V gene lost 2 bases and the J gene lost 6 bases, with 11 bases spanning the gap. Written as DNA, the CDR3 is TGTGCCAGCAGTTTAACAGGGCTCTCTCAGCCCCAGCATTTT. Translation gives CASSLTGLSQPQHF.

The V call is TRBV7-9, the J call TRBJ2-7; tentatively, D is TRBD2 (6 bases). Germline V gene sequence: CDR1 SEHNR, CDR2 FQNEAQ (reference sequence). V lost 5 bases and J 0 bases, leaving 8 bases between the germline ends. The CDR3 has 13 amino acids. The CDR3 reads CASSMRDSYEQYF. In nucleotides, the CDR3 is TGTGCCAGCAGCATGCGGGACTCCTACGAGCAGTACTTC.

The chain is built from TRBV30 and TRBJ1-2; the D gene is possibly TRBD1 (5 bases). Deletions cut 0 bases from V and 2 bases from J, with 7 bases between. CDR1 and CDR2 (germline): GTSNPN, SVGIG (reference sequence). This CDR3 has 13 amino acids. CDR3 amino acids: CAWSVKGNYGYTF. DNA for the CDR3: TGTGCCTGGAGTGTGAAGGGGAACTATGGCTACACCTTC.

The chain joins TRBV27 to TRBJ2-1; TRBD1 might be the D (5 bases). The CDR3 length is 14 residues. Germline CDR1 and CDR2: MNHEY and SMNVEV (reference sequence). V lost 4 bases to trimming and J lost 4 bases, with 11 bases between them. The CDR3 nucleotides are TGTGCCAGCAGTTCCATGACAGCATACAATGAGCAGTTCTTC. As protein: CASSSMTAYNEQFF.

CDR3 protein: CASSERTSGHNEQFF. The CDR3, as DNA: TGTGCCAGCAGCGAGAGGACTAGCGGCCACAATGAGCAGTTCTTC. This rearrangement joins TRBV5-5 to TRBJ2-1, with 10 bases identical to TRBD2. Trimming removed 4 bases from V and 5 bases from J; junction bases left unmatched: 6. Germline V gives CDR1 SGHKS, CDR2 YYEKEE (reference sequence). The CDR3 sequence is 15 residues long.

This rearrangement joins TRBV28 to TRBJ2-7, with TRBD1 matching over 7 bases. Germline CDR1 is MDHEN and CDR2 is SYDVKM. J lost 5 bases, V lost 6 bases, and 4 bases had no gene match. The CDR3 covers 12 residues. CDR3 residues: CASRTQGDEQYF. CDR3 bases: TGTGCCAGCAGGACTCAGGGGGACGAGCAGTACTTC.

The J gene is TRBJ1-4, the V gene TRBV28; D is uncertain. Germline V gene lookup returns CDR1 MDHEN and CDR2 SYDVKM. The CDR3 is 15 amino acids. V gave up 7 bases and J gave up 0 bases, with 12 bases separating them. The CDR3 reads CASNNWPATNEKLFF. DNA for the CDR3: TGTGCCAGCAACAATTGGCCCGCAACTAATGAAAAACTGTTTTTT.

This chain links TRBV18 with TRBJ1-2; D is perhaps TRBD1 (5 bases). Germline V lookup: CDR1 KGHSH, CDR2 LQKENI. Trimming left V 6 bases short and J 2 bases short, with 13 bases between. The CDR3 extends over 14 amino acids. CDR3 protein: CASSPDSHNYGYTF. The CDR3 bases are TGTGCCAGCTCCCCAGACAGTCACAACTATGGCTACACCTTC.

The V call is TRBV30, the J call TRBJ2-2; TRBD1 matches 9 bases. Germline trimming cut 3 bases from V and 5 bases from J; bases unmatched to any gene: 10. Per the germline V gene, CDR1 is GTSNPN and CDR2 is SVGIG (reference sequence). There are 16 residues in the CDR3. The CDR3, as DNA: TGTGCCTGGAGGGGGCTGGCGGGGACAGGGACCGGGGAGCTGTTTTTT. Protein: CAWRGLAGTGTGELFF.

The chain recombines TRBV28 with TRBJ1-2, with 7 positions matching TRBD1. Germline V gene lookup returns CDR1 MDHEN and CDR2 SYDVKM. V trimming: 10 bases; J trimming: 3 bases; junction bases outside the gene matches: 11. The CDR3 totals 14 residues. The CDR3 nucleotides are TGTGCCACCATTCGAGGGGGCGCGGACTATGGCTACACCTTC. Protein sequence: CATIRGGADYGYTF.

V gene TRBV2 combines with J gene TRBJ1-6; D is perhaps TRBD1 (6 bases). Germline CDR1 and CDR2: SNHLY and FYNNEI. The germline V and J ends were trimmed by 10 bases and 9 bases, with 16 bases remaining between them. The CDR3 spans 13 residues. The CDR3: CATVRGIGSPLHF. The CDR3 DNA reads as TGTGCCACGGTGAGGGGGATTGGTTCACCCCTCCACTTT.

This sequence joins TRBV7-3 and TRBJ2-1; TRBD2 agrees at 15 bases. The junction had 5 bases not matched to a gene; V was cut back by 10 bases and J by 7 bases. The CDR3 loop spans 14 amino acids. CDR1 SGHTA and CDR2 FQGTGA come from the germline V gene. Here the CDR3 DNA reads TGTGCCACGACAGGGACTAGCGGGGGGAATGAGCAGTTCTTC. Encoded protein: CATTGTSGGNEQFF.

The chain recombines TRBV27 with TRBJ2-7; TRBD2 matches 8 bases. J gave up 0 bases and V 1 base, and 2 bases lay outside the gene matches. Germline V gene lookup returns CDR1 MNHEY and CDR2 SMNVEV (reference sequence). This CDR3 comprises 15 residues. CDR3 bases: TGTGCCAGCAGTTTATTAGCGGGATCCTCCTACGAGCAGTACTTC. Translating gives CASSLLAGSSYEQYF.

The rearrangement uses TRBV7-3 and TRBJ1-2; D is undetermined. V was shortened by 5 bases and J by 7 bases, with 11 bases between the two germline ends. The CDR3 extends over 12 amino acids. The V gene's germline CDR1 is SGHTA and CDR2 FQGTGA. CDR3 coding DNA: TGTGCCAGCAGCCCGGGTGTGGGTGGCTACACCTTC. Translated: CASSPGVGGYTF.

The genes are TRBV24-1 and TRBJ1-2; TRBD1 aligns across 8 bases. CDR3 length: 14 residues. V trimming: 5 bases; J trimming: 6 bases; junction bases outside the gene matches: 7. Germline lookup yields CDR1 KGHDR and CDR2 SFDVKD. In DNA form, the CDR3 reads TGTGCCACCAGTGCAGGGGGCCTTCCACATGGCTACACCTTC. It yields the protein CATSAGGLPHGYTF.

The V call is TRBV7-2, the J call TRBJ2-7; 8 nucleotides line up with TRBD1. The V and J ends lost 6 bases and 7 bases, in that order; junction bases with no gene match: 17. CDR1 SGHTA and CDR2 FQGNSA come from the germline V gene. The CDR3 extends over 16 amino acids. The CDR3 reads CASRLNDRGRPGEQYF. The CDR3 DNA is TGTGCCAGCAGGTTGAATGACAGGGGCCGGCCAGGAGAGCAGTACTTC. The full variable domain, rest sourced from reference TRBV7-2 and TRBJ2-7, is GAGVSQSPSNKVTEKGKDVELRCDPISGHTALYWYRQSLGQGLEFLIYFQGNSAPDKSGLPSDRFSAERTGGSVSTLTIQRTQQEDSAVYLCASRLNDRGRPGEQYFGPGTRLTVT.

CDR3 in DNA: TGTGCCAGCAGCGTAGATCAGGGGTTGAATGAGCAGTTCTTC. It specifies CASSVDQGLNEQFF. This chain uses TRBV9 with TRBJ2-1, with D perhaps matching TRBD1 (6 bases). The CDR3 sequence is 14 residues long. Trimming pared 0 bases from V and 7 bases from J, leaving 11 bases between. In germline, CDR1 is SGDLS, CDR2 YYNGEE.

In its sample, this clone was seen once. The rearrangement links TRBV28 to TRBJ2-4, with 9 bases aligning to TRBD1. Germline CDR1 is MDHEN and CDR2 is SYDVKM. V trimming: 1 base; J trimming: 9 bases; junction bases outside the gene matches: 7. The CDR3 contains 15 residues. The chain's CDR3 is CASSLLGTGQSIQYF. As DNA, the CDR3 is TGTGCCAGCAGTTTATTGGGGACAGGGCAAAGCATTCAGTACTTC.

V gene TRBV14 combines with J gene TRBJ1-1; 7 bases fit TRBD1. The CDR3 runs 17 residues. Germline CDR1 is SGHDN and CDR2 is FVKESK. The ends lost 4 bases at V and 0 bases at J; junction bases unmatched: 11. The CDR3 protein is CASSLKTGTLMNTEAFF. The CDR3 DNA sequence: TGTGCCAGCAGCCTCAAGACAGGGACCTTGATGAACACTGAAGCTTTCTTT.

V usage is TRBV18 and J usage is TRBJ2-1, with D possibly being TRBD2 (5 bases). This CDR3 contains 15 residues. Germline V CDR1 and CDR2: KGHSH, LQKENI. Trimming removed 3 bases from V and 4 bases from J, with 13 bases in between. CDR3 amino acids: CASSPLRESYNEQFF. In nucleotides, the CDR3 is TGTGCCAGCTCACCGCTTAGGGAGAGTTACAATGAGCAGTTCTTC.

This clone was found once. The V call is TRBV5-3, the J call TRBJ2-7; 8 positions match TRBD1. TRBV5-3 has ORF status, its function being uncertain. Germline trimming cut 0 bases from V and 3 bases from J; bases unmatched to any gene: 11. This CDR3 has 17 residues. The CDR3: CARSLEVMRTGSYEQYF. The CDR3 nucleotides read TGTGCCAGAAGCTTGGAAGTAATGAGGACAGGGAGCTACGAGCAGTACTTC.

This clone appeared once. This chain links TRBV4-1 with TRBJ2-1; tentative D call: TRBD2 (6 bases). This CDR3 has 15 residues. V lost 3 bases and J lost 9, with 18 bases in between. The germline CDR1 and CDR2 sequences are MGHRA and YSYEKL. This CDR3 reads CASSHRGSGGGEQFF. Written as DNA, the CDR3 is TGCGCCAGCAGCCACCGCGGTAGCGGAGGTGGTGAGCAGTTCTTC.

The CDR3 protein is CASSQGQGYGANVLTF. CDR3 sequence (DNA): TGCGCCAGCAGCCAGGGACAGGGGTATGGGGCCAACGTCCTGACTTTC. This chain uses TRBV5-1 with TRBJ2-6, with 10 positions matching TRBD1. The CDR3 runs to 16 residues. The germline gives CDR1 SGHRS, CDR2 YFSETQ. V shed 4 bases and J 3 bases; nucleotides not matched to a gene: 4.

The chain is built from TRBV4-2 and TRBJ2-2; D perhaps matches TRBD2 (6 bases). CDR1 is LGHNA, CDR2 YNFKEQ, per germline. There are 16 residues in the CDR3. Deletions cut 3 bases from V and 2 bases from J, with 13 bases between. DNA for the CDR3: TGTGCCAGCAGCCACCCTAGGACTACAAACACCGGGGAGCTGTTTTTT. This translates into CASSHPRTTNTGELFF.

The chain is built from TRBV4-3 and TRBJ2-7; 8 bases line up with TRBD2. J was trimmed by 6 bases and V by 4 bases; bases with no gene match: 14. The CDR3 spans 16 residues. Germline CDR1 is LGHNA and CDR2 is YSLEER. The CDR3 DNA reads TGCGCCAGCAGCCTAAATCCCCGTAGCGGGATGGCCGAGCAGTACTTC. Its protein is CASSLNPRSGMAEQYF.

This clone was counted a single time. The chain employs TRBV7-3 and TRBJ2-5; TRBD2 matches 13 bases. The CDR3 contains 16 residues. The germline CDR1 and CDR2 sequences are SGHTA and FQGTGA. J was trimmed by 4 bases and V by 0 bases; bases with no gene match: 2. The chain's CDR3 is CASSLTGTSGVETQYF. DNA of the CDR3: TGTGCCAGCAGCTTAACGGGGACTAGCGGGGTAGAGACCCAGTACTTC.

The rearrangement joins TRBV19 to TRBJ1-5; D perhaps matches TRBD1 (5 bases). The V end was cut by 5 bases, the J end by 4 bases, with 18 bases between. There are 16 residues in the CDR3. Germline CDR1 LNHDA, CDR2 SQIVND (reference sequence). CDR3 amino acids: CASSPRGGAGNQPQHF. Written as DNA, the CDR3 is TGTGCCAGTAGTCCCCGGGGAGGGGCAGGGAATCAGCCCCAGCATTTT.

This chain uses TRBV5-1 with TRBJ2-1; TRBD2 matches at 16 bases. The CDR3 contains 18 residues. Per the germline V gene, CDR1 is SGHRS and CDR2 is YFSETQ. J lost 7 bases, V lost 3 bases, and 10 bases had no gene match. CDR3 bases: TGCGCCAGCAGCTGGGGACTAGCGGGAGGGCTGGCGGGTAATGAGCAGTTCTTC. Translation: CASSWGLAGGLAGNEQFF.